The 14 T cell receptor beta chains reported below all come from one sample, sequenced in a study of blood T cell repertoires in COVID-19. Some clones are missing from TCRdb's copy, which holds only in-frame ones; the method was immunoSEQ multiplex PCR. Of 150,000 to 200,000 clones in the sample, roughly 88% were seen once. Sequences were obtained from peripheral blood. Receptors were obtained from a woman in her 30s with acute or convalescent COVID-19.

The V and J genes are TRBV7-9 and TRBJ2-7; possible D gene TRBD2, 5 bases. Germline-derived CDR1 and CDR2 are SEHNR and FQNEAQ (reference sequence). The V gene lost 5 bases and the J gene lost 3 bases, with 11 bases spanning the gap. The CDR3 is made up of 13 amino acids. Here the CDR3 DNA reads TGTGCCAGCAGCCTCGGGGAAGGCTACGAGCAGTACTTC. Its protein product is CASSLGEGYEQYF.

This CDR3 is CATGKAEREQYF. The CDR3 DNA follows: TGTGCCACCGGGAAGGCGGAGAGGGAGCAGTACTTC. The chain carries TRBV5-4 and TRBJ2-7; the D gene is possibly TRBD2 (5 bases). The CDR3 covers 12 residues. CDR1 is SGHNT, CDR2 YYREEE, per germline (reference sequence). V lost 9 bases and J 7 bases, leaving 17 bases between the germline ends.

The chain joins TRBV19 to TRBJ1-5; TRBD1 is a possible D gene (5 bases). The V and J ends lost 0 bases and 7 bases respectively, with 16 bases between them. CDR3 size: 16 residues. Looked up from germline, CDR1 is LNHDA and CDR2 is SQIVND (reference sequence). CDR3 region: CASSIDIGALRQPQHF. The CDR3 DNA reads TGTGCCAGTAGTATAGATATAGGGGCCCTCCGGCAGCCCCAGCATTTT.

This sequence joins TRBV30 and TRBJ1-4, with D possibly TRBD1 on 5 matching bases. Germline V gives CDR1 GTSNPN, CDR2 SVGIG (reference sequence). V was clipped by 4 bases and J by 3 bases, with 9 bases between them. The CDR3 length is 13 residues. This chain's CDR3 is CAWNRGSNEKLFF. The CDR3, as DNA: TGTGCCTGGAATCGGGGGTCTAATGAAAAACTGTTTTTT.

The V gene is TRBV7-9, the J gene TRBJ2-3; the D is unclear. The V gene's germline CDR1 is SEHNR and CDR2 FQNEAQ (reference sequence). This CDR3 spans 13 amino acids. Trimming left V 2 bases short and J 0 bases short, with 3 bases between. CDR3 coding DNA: TGTGCCAGCAGCTTACCGAGCACAGATACGCAGTATTTT. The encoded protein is CASSLPSTDTQYF.

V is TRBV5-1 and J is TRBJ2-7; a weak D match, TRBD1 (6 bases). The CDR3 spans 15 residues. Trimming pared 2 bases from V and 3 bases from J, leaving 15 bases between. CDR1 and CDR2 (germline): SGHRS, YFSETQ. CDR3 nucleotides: TGCGCCAGCAGCTTCCGGGAACAGGGTTTCTACGAGCAGTACTTC. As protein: CASSFREQGFYEQYF.

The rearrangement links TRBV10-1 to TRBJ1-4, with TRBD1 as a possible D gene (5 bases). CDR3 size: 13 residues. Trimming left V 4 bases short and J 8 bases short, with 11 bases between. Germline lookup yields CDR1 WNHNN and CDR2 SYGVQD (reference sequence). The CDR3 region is CASSAGGGEKLFF. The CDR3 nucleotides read TGCGCCAGCAGTGCCGGGGGAGGCGAAAAACTGTTTTTT.

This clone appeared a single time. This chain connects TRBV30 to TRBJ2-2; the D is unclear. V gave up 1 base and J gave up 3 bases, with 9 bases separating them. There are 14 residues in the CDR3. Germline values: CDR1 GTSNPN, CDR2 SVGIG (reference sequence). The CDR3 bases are TGTGCCTGGAGTGCTTCTACCCACACCGGGGAGCTGTTTTTT. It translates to CAWSASTHTGELFF.

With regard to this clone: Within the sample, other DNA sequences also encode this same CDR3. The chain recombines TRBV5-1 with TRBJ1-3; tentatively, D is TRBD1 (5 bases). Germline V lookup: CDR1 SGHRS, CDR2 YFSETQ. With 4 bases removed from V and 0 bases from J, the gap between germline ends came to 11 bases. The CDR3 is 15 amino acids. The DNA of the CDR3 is TGCGCCAGCAGCGTGGGACTGAGCTCTGGAAACACCATATATTTT. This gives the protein CASSVGLSSGNTIYF. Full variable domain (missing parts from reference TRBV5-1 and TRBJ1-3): KAGVTQTPRYLIKTRGQQVTLSCSPISGHRSVSWYQQTPGQGLQFLFEYFSETQRNKGNFPGRFSGRQFSNSRSEMNVSTLELGDSALYLCASSVGLSSGNTIYFGEGSWLTVV.

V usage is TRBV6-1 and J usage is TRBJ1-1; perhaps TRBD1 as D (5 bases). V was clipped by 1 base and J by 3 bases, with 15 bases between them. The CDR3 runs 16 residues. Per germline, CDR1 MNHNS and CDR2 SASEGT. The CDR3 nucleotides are TGTGCCAGCAGTGAAGGTGGATGGGGGGGGGACACTGAAGCTTTCTTT. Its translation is CASSEGGWGGDTEAFF.

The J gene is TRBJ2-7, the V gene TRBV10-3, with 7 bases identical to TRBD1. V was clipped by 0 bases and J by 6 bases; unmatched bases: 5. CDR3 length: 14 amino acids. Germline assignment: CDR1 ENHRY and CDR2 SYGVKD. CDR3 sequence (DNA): TGTGCCATCAGTGAGTCACAGGGGTCGGTCGAGCAGTACTTC. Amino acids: CAISESQGSVEQYF.

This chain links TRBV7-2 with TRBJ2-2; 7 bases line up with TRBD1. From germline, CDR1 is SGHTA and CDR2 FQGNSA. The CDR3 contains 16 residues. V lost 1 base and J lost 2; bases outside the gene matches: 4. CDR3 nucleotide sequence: TGTGCCAGCAGCTTAGTAAGGGACAGCAACACCGGGGAGCTGTTTTTT. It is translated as CASSLVRDSNTGELFF.

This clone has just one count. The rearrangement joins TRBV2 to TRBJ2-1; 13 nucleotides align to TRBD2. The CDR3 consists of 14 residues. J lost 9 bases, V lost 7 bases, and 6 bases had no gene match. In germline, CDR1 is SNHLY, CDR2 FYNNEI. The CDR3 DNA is TGTGCCAGCAACGGACTAGCGGGAGATGCTGAGCAGTTCTTC. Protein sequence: CASNGLAGDAEQFF.

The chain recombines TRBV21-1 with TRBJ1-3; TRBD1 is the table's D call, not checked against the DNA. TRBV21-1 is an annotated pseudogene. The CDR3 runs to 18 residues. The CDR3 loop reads CASSAIRTGGNSGNTIYF. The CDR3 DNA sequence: TGTGCCAGCAGCGCCATCAGGACAGGGGGCAACTCTGGAAACACCATATATTTT.